The sequence of this T cell receptor (beta chain) was determined in a study of blood T cell repertoires in COVID-19. Across the whole study: Both acute and convalescent COVID-19 samples were obtained from the United States, Italy and Spain. The cDNA or gDNA used as material had been derived from T cells, B-cell-depleted T cells, or PBMCs.

The CDR3 extends over 15 amino acids. In germline, CDR1 is SNHLY, CDR2 FYNNEI. Trimming removed 6 bases from V and 9 bases from J, with 21 bases in between. Per the original data handling: Nucleated cell counts were estimated from reference gene primer amplification. Libraries were prepared by immunoSEQ multiplex PCR; TCRdb keeps only in-frame clonotypes and omits some of them. The V and J calls and clone size come from that table; D and trimming were worked out from the DNA. The top ten hold 3.5% to 4% of the sample, which has roughly 330,000 clones, around 87% seen once. Sequencing was carried out using peripheral blood. This TCR was sampled from a woman between 45 and 65 years old with active or convalescent COVID-19. The chain joins TRBV2 to TRBJ2-1; D perhaps matches TRBD1 (5 bases). CDR3 sequence reads: CASSTGPIERGEQFF. In nucleotides, the CDR3 is TGTGCCAGCAGCACAGGACCTATCGAGCGAGGTGAGCAGTTCTTC.